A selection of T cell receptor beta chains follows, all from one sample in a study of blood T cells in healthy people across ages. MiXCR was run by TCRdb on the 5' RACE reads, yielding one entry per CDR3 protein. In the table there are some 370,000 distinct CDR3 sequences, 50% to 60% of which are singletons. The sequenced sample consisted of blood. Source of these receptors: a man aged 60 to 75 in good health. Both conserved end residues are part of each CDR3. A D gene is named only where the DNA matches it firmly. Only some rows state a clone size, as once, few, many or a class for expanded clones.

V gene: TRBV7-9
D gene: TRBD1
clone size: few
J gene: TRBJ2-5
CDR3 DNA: TGTGCCAGCAGCTTACACGGGACAGGCCAAGAGACCCAGTACTTC
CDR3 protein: CASSLHGTGQETQYF

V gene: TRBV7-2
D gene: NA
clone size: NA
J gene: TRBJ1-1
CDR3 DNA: TGTGCCAGCAGCTTTGCGGAGAACACTGAAGCTTTCTTT
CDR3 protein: CASSFAENTEAFF

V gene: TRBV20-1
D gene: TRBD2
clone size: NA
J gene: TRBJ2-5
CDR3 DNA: TGCAGTGCGAAAAGGACAGCGGGACTAGCGGAGACCCAGTACTTC
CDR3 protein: CSAKRTAGLAETQYF

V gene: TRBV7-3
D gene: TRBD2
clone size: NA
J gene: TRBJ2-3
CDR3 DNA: TGTGCCAGCAGCCCTGGACTAGCGGGAGGATACGATACGCAGTATTTT
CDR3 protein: CASSPGLAGGYDTQYF

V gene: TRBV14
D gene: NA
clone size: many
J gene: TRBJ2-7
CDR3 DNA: TGTGCCAGCAGCCCCCACAAAGGCTCCTACGAGCAGTACTTC
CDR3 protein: CASSPHKGSYEQYF

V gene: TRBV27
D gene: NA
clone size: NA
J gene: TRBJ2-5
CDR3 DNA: TGTGCCAGCAGTTCCCTCGCCCAGGGCACAGAGACCCAGTACTTC
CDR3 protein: CASSSLAQGTETQYF

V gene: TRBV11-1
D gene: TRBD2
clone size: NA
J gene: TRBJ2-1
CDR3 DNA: TGTGCCAGCAGCGTAGCGGGAGAGAGCGTTGAGCAGTTCTTC
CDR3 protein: CASSVAGESVEQFF

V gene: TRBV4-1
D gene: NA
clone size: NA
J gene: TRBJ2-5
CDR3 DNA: TGCGCCAGCAGCCAAGAGATGGGTGAGCAGTACTTC
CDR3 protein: CASSQEMGEQYF

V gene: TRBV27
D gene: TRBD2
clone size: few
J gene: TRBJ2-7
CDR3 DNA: TGTGCCAGCAGTTTATCACTAGCGGGAGGCTACGAGCAGTACTTC
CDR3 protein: CASSLSLAGGYEQYF

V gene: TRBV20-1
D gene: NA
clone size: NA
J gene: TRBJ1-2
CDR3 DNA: TGCAGTGCTAGAGACCCTCGACGATCCACCGGCTACACCTTC
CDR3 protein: CSARDPRRSTGYTF

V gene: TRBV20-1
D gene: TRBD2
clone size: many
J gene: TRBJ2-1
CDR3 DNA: TGCAGTGCTAGGGTTAGCGGGAGGGTTGGTGAGCAGTTCTTC
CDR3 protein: CSARVSGRVGEQFF

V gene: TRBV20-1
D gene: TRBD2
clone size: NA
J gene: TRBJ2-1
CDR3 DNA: TGCAGTGCTGACGATTTGGGACTAGCGGGGACCAATGAGCAGTTCTTC
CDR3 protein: CSADDLGLAGTNEQFF

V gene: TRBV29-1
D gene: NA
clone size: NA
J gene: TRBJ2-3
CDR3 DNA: TGCAGCTCCGTGGAGGGCAGCACAGATACGCAGTATTTT
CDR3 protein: CSSVEGSTDTQYF

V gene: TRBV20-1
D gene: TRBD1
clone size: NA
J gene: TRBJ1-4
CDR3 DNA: TGCAGTGCACCAAACTCGGGACAGGGTGGTGAAAAACTGTTTTTT
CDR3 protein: CSAPNSGQGGEKLFF

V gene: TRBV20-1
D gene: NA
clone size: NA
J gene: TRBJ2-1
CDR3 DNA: TGCAGTGCTAGTTGGCTCAACAATGAGCAGTTCTTC
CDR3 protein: CSASWLNNEQFF

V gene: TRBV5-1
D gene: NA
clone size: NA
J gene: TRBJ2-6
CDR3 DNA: TGCGCCAGCAGCTTGGCCGGGGTCTCTGGGGCCAACGTCCTGACTTTC
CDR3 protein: CASSLAGVSGANVLTF

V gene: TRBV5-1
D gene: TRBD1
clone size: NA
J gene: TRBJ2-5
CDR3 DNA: TGCGCCAGCAGCTTGCTACAGGGGAAGACCCAGTACTTC
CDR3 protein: CASSLLQGKTQYF

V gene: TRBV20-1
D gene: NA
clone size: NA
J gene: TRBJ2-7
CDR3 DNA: TGCAGTGGAGGGGCCCCTCGTGAGCAGTACTTC
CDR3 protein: CSGGAPREQYF